The rows below give T cell receptor beta chains drawn from one sample of a study of blood T cell repertoires in COVID-19. Produced via immunoSEQ multiplex PCR; TCRdb's table is partial and in-frame only. The repertoire holds roughly 200,000 clones, about four fifths seen once, with about 10% in the top ten. The sample comprised peripheral blood. These receptor sequences come from a woman in her thirties or forties with COVID-19, enrolled during active disease. The CDR3 runs from the conserved cysteine through the conserved F or W. The D gene is left open where the match is weak. Not all rows give a size; the values are once, few, many and, for expanded clones, a class.

size: -; D: TRBD2; V: TRBV18; J: TRBJ2-5; CDR3: CASSPNSGGAETQYF; DNA: TGTGCCAGCTCACCAAATTCCGGGGGGGCAGAGACCCAGTACTTC
size: -; D: -; V: TRBV2; J: TRBJ1-1; CDR3: CASSLPGGGTEAFF; DNA: TGTGCCAGCAGCCTCCCGGGGGGAGGGACTGAAGCTTTCTTT
size: -; D: -; V: TRBV7-9; J: TRBJ2-3; CDR3: CASSLVRDTQYF; DNA: TGTGCCAGCAGCTTAGTGAGGGATACGCAGTATTTT
size: -; D: -; V: TRBV7-9; J: TRBJ1-4; CDR3: CASSRGQNEKLFF; DNA: TGTGCCAGCAGTCGCGGACAGAATGAAAAACTGTTTTTT
size: -; D: -; V: TRBV27; J: TRBJ2-3; CDR3: CASSSLFDRHTDTQYF; DNA: TGTGCCAGCAGTTCCCTCTTCGACAGACACACAGATACGCAGTATTTT
size: once; D: -; V: TRBV2; J: TRBJ1-4; CDR3: CASSDGATNEKLFF; DNA: TGTGCCAGCAGTGACGGAGCAACTAATGAAAAACTGTTTTTT
size: few; D: -; V: TRBV5-4; J: TRBJ2-7; CDR3: CASSLGAGTLYEQYF; DNA: TGTGCCAGCAGCTTGGGGGCCGGAACCCTCTACGAGCAGTACTTC
size: -; D: TRBD2; V: TRBV5-1; J: TRBJ2-1; CDR3: CASSLSGGFHTYNEQFF; DNA: TGCGCCAGCAGCTTAAGCGGGGGTTTCCATACCTACAATGAGCAGTTCTTC
size: -; D: -; V: TRBV2; J: TRBJ1-1; CDR3: CASILYTEAFF; DNA: TGTGCCAGCATATTGTACACTGAAGCTTTCTTT
size: many; D: -; V: TRBV20-1; J: TRBJ1-1; CDR3: CSASGGTEAFF; DNA: TGCAGTGCCTCGGGAGGGACTGAAGCTTTCTTT
size: -; D: -; V: TRBV29-1; J: TRBJ1-5; CDR3: CSVARDTAQPQHF; DNA: TGCAGCGTTGCCCGGGACACTGCTCAGCCCCAGCATTTT
size: -; D: -; V: TRBV7-3; J: TRBJ1-2; CDR3: CASSLTGVDSGGYTF; DNA: TGTGCCAGCAGCTTAACTGGAGTGGACTCGGGAGGCTACACCTTC
size: -; D: TRBD2; V: TRBV7-9; J: TRBJ2-1; CDR3: CASSLGSSGKNEQFF; DNA: TGTGCCAGCAGCTTAGGGTCCAGCGGGAAGAATGAGCAGTTCTTC
size: -; D: TRBD2; V: TRBV10-1; J: TRBJ2-1; CDR3: CASSGTSDEQFF; DNA: TGCGCCAGCAGTGGGACTAGCGATGAGCAGTTCTTC
size: -; D: TRBD1; V: TRBV5-1; J: TRBJ2-4; CDR3: CASSRNTGGANIQYF; DNA: TGCGCCAGCAGCCGGAACACAGGGGGCGCGAACATTCAGTACTTC
size: -; D: -; V: TRBV9; J: TRBJ2-3; CDR3: CASSVESGEDTQYF; DNA: TGTGCCAGCAGCGTAGAATCAGGGGAAGATACGCAGTATTTT
size: -; D: -; V: TRBV15; J: TRBJ2-2; CDR3: CATSRVRGRGSTGELFF; DNA: TGTGCCACCAGCAGAGTCAGAGGCAGGGGTTCGACCGGGGAGCTGTTTTTT
size: many; D: -; V: TRBV7-2; J: TRBJ1-5; CDR3: CASSLAFGSNQPQHF; DNA: TGTGCCAGCAGCTTAGCATTCGGGAGCAATCAGCCCCAGCATTTT
size: -; D: -; V: TRBV19; J: TRBJ1-5; CDR3: CATQSWQDYQPQHF; DNA: TGTGCCACCCAATCGTGGCAGGATTATCAGCCCCAGCATTTT
size: once; D: -; V: TRBV7-3; J: TRBJ2-2; CDR3: CASSSSPGTNTGELFF; DNA: TGTGCCAGCAGCTCATCCCCCGGGACAAACACCGGGGAGCTGTTTTTT
size: -; D: TRBD1; V: TRBV28; J: TRBJ2-2; CDR3: CASSPDRVPGELFF; DNA: TGTGCCAGCAGTCCAGACAGGGTCCCCGGGGAGCTGTTTTTT
size: -; D: TRBD1; V: TRBV6-5; J: TRBJ2-1; CDR3: CASRTGTGHNEQFF; DNA: TGTGCCAGCAGAACCGGGACAGGGCACAATGAGCAGTTCTTC
size: -; D: -; V: TRBV21-1; J: TRBJ1-6; CDR3: CASSKERGPPHSNSPLHF; DNA: TGTGCCAGCAGCAAAGAAAGAGGGCCGCCACACTCAAATTCACCCCTCCACTTT
size: few; D: -; V: TRBV3-1/TRBV3-2; J: TRBJ1-3; CDR3: CASSHGKSSGNTIYF; DNA: TGTGCCAGCAGCCACGGGAAGAGCTCTGGAAACACCATATATTTT
size: few; D: -; V: TRBV18; J: TRBJ2-3; CDR3: CASVVGGASTDTQYF; DNA: TGTGCCAGCGTGGTGGGGGGGGCCTCCACAGATACGCAGTATTTT
size: -; D: -; V: TRBV7-3; J: TRBJ2-3; CDR3: CASSLWGGSTDTQYF; DNA: TGTGCCAGCAGCTTGTGGGGGGGCAGCACAGATACGCAGTATTTT
size: -; D: TRBD2; V: TRBV7-9; J: TRBJ2-5; CDR3: CASSQAGASGYGQYF; DNA: TGTGCCAGCAGCCAAGCGGGGGCTAGCGGGTATGGTCAGTACTTC
size: -; D: TRBD1; V: TRBV7-3; J: TRBJ1-2; CDR3: CASSPSTGIEGYTF; DNA: TGTGCCAGCAGCCCGTCGACAGGGATTGAAGGCTACACCTTC
size: -; D: -; V: TRBV7-9; J: TRBJ1-2; CDR3: CASSLEGPLGGNYGYTF; DNA: TGTGCCAGCAGCTTAGAAGGGCCCCTAGGGGGTAACTATGGCTACACCTTC
size: -; D: -; V: TRBV29-1; J: TRBJ1-5; CDR3: CSVEAGWNQPQHF; DNA: TGCAGCGTTGAGGCAGGGTGGAATCAGCCCCAGCATTTT
size: few; D: TRBD2; V: TRBV27; J: TRBJ2-1; CDR3: CASNIAGAGNEQFF; DNA: TGTGCCAGCAACATAGCGGGAGCCGGGAATGAGCAGTTCTTC
size: -; D: -; V: TRBV5-4; J: TRBJ2-3; CDR3: CASSLELGRDTQYF; DNA: TGTGCCAGCAGCTTGGAACTGGGGCGAGACACGCAGTATTTT
size: -; D: TRBD1; V: TRBV14; J: TRBJ1-4; CDR3: CASSQVGTGLREKLFF; DNA: TGTGCCAGCAGCCAAGTAGGGACAGGGTTACGTGAAAAACTGTTTTTT
size: -; D: TRBD2; V: TRBV27; J: TRBJ2-2; CDR3: CASSFGLAAANTGELFF; DNA: TGTGCCAGCAGTTTCGGACTAGCGGCTGCGAACACCGGGGAGCTGTTTTTT
size: -; D: -; V: TRBV7-8; J: TRBJ1-6; CDR3: CASSPHLRPPLHF; DNA: TGTGCCAGCAGCCCCCATTTGCGGCCACCCCTCCACTTT
size: -; D: -; V: TRBV2; J: TRBJ1-1; CDR3: CASMKQALTEAFF; DNA: TGTGCCAGCATGAAACAGGCACTCACTGAAGCTTTCTTT
size: once; D: TRBD1; V: TRBV15; J: TRBJ1-2; CDR3: CATSRKYRDRDGYTF; DNA: TGTGCCACCAGCAGAAAGTACCGGGACAGGGACGGCTACACCTTC
size: -; D: -; V: TRBV4-2; J: TRBJ2-4; CDR3: CASSQDTAVLKNIQYF; DNA: TGTGCCAGCAGCCAAGATACCGCGGTCCTCAAAAACATTCAGTACTTC
size: -; D: -; V: TRBV7-9; J: TRBJ2-7; CDR3: CASSPQTGSYEQYF; DNA: TGTGCCAGCAGCCCACAGACAGGCTCCTACGAGCAGTACTTC
size: -; D: TRBD2; V: TRBV15; J: TRBJ2-7; CDR3: CATSRDKALAGPKQYF; DNA: TGTGCCACCAGCAGAGATAAGGCCCTAGCGGGTCCTAAGCAGTACTTC
size: -; D: TRBD2; V: TRBV19; J: TRBJ2-2; CDR3: CASRRLAGGPDDGELFF; DNA: TGTGCCAGTAGGAGACTAGCGGGAGGGCCCGACGACGGGGAGCTGTTTTTT
size: -; D: TRBD2; V: TRBV18; J: TRBJ2-3; CDR3: CASSPLRLAGSTTSTDTQYF; DNA: TGTGCCAGCTCACCCCTTCGACTAGCGGGATCCACGACTAGCACAGATACGCAGTATTTT
size: -; D: -; V: TRBV19; J: TRBJ1-5; CDR3: CASSMMASSNQPQHF; DNA: TGTGCCAGTAGTATGATGGCATCCAGCAATCAGCCCCAGCATTTT
size: -; D: -; V: TRBV5-6; J: TRBJ1-6; CDR3: CASSTMGPYNSPLHF; DNA: TGTGCCAGCAGCACGATGGGGCCCTATAATTCACCCCTCCACTTT
size: few; D: -; V: TRBV19; J: TRBJ1-3; CDR3: CASSIFSSGNTIYF; DNA: TGTGCCAGTAGTATATTTTCAAGCGGAAACACCATATATTTT
size: -; D: TRBD1; V: TRBV3-1/TRBV3-2; J: TRBJ1-2; CDR3: CASSTPGGYGYTF; DNA: TGTGCCAGCAGCACACCAGGGGGCTATGGCTACACCTTC
size: -; D: -; V: TRBV19; J: TRBJ1-5; CDR3: CASMGGLPSSNQPQHF; DNA: TGTGCCAGTATGGGGGGATTGCCAAGTAGCAATCAGCCCCAGCATTTT
size: -; D: -; V: TRBV6-2/TRBV6-3; J: TRBJ2-6; CDR3: CASSYSRLVLTF; DNA: TGTGCCAGCAGTTACTCCCGGTTGGTCCTGACTTTC
size: -; D: -; V: TRBV6-5; J: TRBJ2-5; CDR3: CASSSWSGETQYF; DNA: TGTGCCAGCAGTTCTTGGAGCGGAGAGACCCAGTACTTC
size: -; D: TRBD2; V: TRBV5-6; J: TRBJ2-2; CDR3: CASSSPGLAITGELFF; DNA: TGTGCCAGCAGCTCACCGGGACTAGCTATTACCGGGGAGCTGTTTTTT
size: once; D: -; V: TRBV19; J: TRBJ2-1; CDR3: CASRWGVWGEQFF; DNA: TGTGCCAGTAGATGGGGGGTTTGGGGTGAGCAGTTCTTC
size: -; D: -; V: TRBV4-2; J: TRBJ2-2; CDR3: CASSQGRTGLSGELFF; DNA: TGTGCCAGCAGCCAAGGGCGGACAGGACTATCCGGGGAGCTGTTTTTT
size: -; D: TRBD1; V: TRBV6-6; J: TRBJ1-5; CDR3: CASTRGQGAFPQHF; DNA: TGTGCCAGCACCAGAGGACAGGGGGCATTCCCCCAGCATTTT
size: -; D: -; V: TRBV3-1/TRBV3-2; J: TRBJ1-3; CDR3: CASSQDRDFGNTIYF; DNA: TGTGCCAGCAGCCAAGATCGGGACTTCGGAAACACCATATATTTT
size: -; D: TRBD1; V: TRBV3-1/TRBV3-2; J: TRBJ2-3; CDR3: CASSPRDSFTDTQYF; DNA: TGTGCCAGCAGCCCCCGGGACAGTTTCACAGATACGCAGTATTTT
size: -; D: TRBD2; V: TRBV5-4; J: TRBJ2-2; CDR3: CASSFSAGTGELFF; DNA: TGTGCCAGCAGCTTCTCAGCGGGAACCGGGGAGCTGTTTTTT
size: -; D: -; V: TRBV24-1; J: TRBJ2-2; CDR3: CATQSTRDTGELFF; DNA: TGTGCCACGCAATCGACTAGGGACACCGGGGAGCTGTTTTTT
size: -; D: -; V: TRBV7-2; J: TRBJ2-1; CDR3: CASSLSNLDYNEQFF; DNA: TGTGCCAGCAGCTTGTCCAACTTAGACTACAATGAGCAGTTCTTC
size: few; D: TRBD2; V: TRBV3-1/TRBV3-2; J: TRBJ2-1; CDR3: CASSPPRASGRVNEQFF; DNA: TGTGCCAGCAGCCCCCCGAGGGCGAGCGGGAGAGTAAATGAGCAGTTCTTC